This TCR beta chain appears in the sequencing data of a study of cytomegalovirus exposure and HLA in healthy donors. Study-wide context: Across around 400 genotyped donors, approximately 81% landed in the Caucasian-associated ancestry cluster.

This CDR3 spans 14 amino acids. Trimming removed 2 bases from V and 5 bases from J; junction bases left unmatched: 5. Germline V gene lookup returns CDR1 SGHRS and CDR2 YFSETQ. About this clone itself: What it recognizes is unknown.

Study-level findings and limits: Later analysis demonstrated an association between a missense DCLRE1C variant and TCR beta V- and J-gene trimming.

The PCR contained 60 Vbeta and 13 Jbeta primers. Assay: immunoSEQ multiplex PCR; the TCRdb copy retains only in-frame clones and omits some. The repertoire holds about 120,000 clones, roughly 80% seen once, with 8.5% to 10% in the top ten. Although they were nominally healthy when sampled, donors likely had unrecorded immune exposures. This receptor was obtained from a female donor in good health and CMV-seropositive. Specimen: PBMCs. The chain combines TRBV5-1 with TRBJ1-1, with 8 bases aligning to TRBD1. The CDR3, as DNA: TGCGCCAGCAGCTTTCAGACAGGGGAAACTGAAGCTTTCTTT. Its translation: CASSFQTGETEAFF.